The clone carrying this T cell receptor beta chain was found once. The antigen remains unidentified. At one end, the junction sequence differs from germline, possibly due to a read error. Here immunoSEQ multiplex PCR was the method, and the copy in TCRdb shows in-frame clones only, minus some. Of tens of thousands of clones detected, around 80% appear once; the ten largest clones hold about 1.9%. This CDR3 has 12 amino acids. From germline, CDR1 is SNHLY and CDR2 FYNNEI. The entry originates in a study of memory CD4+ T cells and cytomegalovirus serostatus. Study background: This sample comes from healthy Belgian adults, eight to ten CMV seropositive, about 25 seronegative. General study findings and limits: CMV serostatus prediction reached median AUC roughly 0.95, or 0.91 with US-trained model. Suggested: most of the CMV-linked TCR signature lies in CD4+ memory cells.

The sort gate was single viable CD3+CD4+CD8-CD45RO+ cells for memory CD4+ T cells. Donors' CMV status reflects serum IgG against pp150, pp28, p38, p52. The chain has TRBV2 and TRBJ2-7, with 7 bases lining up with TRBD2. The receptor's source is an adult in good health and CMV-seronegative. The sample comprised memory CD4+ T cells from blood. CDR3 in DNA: TGTGCCAGCAGTCCTTCAGTGGGAGGGGCCACCTTC. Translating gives CASSPSVGGATF.